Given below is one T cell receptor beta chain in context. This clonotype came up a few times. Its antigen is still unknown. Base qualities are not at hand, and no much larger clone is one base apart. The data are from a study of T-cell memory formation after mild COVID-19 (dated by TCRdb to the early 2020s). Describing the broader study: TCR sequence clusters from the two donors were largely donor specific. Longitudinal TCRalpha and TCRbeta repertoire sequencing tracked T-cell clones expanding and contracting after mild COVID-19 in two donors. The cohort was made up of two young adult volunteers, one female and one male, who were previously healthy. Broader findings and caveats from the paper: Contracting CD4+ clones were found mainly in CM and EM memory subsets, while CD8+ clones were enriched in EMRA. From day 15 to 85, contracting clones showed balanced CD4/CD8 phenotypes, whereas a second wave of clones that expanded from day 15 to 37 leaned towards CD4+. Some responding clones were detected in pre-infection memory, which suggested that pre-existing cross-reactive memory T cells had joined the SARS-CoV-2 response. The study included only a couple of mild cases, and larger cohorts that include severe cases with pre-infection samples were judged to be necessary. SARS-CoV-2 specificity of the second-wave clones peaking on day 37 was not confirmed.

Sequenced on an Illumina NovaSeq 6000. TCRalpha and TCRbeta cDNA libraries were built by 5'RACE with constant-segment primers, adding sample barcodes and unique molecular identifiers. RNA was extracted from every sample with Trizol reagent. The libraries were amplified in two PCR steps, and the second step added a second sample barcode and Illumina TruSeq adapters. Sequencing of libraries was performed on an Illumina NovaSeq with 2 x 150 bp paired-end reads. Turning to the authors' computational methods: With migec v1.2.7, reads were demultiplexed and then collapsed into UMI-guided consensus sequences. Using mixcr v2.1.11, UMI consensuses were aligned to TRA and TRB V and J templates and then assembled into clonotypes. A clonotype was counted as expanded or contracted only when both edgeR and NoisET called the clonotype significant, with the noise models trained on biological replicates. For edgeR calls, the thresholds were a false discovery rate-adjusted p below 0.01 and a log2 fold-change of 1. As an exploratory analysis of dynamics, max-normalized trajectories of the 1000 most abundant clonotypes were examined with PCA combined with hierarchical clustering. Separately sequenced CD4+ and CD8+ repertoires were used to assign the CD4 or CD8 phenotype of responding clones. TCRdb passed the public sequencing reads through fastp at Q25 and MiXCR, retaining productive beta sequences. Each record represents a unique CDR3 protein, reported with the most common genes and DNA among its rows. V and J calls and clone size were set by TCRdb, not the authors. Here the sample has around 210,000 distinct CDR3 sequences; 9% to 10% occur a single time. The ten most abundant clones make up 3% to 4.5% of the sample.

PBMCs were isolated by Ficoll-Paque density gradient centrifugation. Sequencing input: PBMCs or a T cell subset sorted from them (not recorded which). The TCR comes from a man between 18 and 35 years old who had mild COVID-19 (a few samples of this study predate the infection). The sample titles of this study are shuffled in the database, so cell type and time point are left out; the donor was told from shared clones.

The DNA is TGTGCCAGCAGCCGACAGAATGTTTCACCCCTCCACTTT. Its protein product is CASSRQNVSPLHF. Here the chain combines TRBV11-2 and TRBJ1-6; matching of 5 bases hints at TRBD1 as the D gene. Between the V and J ends, shortened by 5 bases and 9 bases respectively, the junction contains 11 bases. The germline V gene sets CDR1 to SGHAT and CDR2 to FQNNGV. The CDR3 starts with the cysteine, ends with the phenylalanine, and has 13 residues. The read is trimmed to its CDR3 DNA, 39 bases read in frame from base 1.